What follows are 20 T cell receptor beta chains derived from one specimen sequenced in a study of neurological immune-mediated disorders. TCRdb fed the 5' RACE reads into MiXCR, producing one record per CDR3 protein. The table records around 70,000 distinct CDR3 sequences, around 5.2% of them present only once. Input material: PBMCs. These receptors were obtained from a woman in her 30s with multiple sclerosis.

The table lists this clonotype with many counts. The V gene is TRBV18, the J gene TRBJ1-1, with D possibly matching TRBD1 (5 bases). Germline V gives CDR1 KGHSH, CDR2 LQKENI. The V end lost 0 bases, the J end lost 0 bases, and 11 bases lay between the germline ends. The CDR3 spans 16 residues. CDR3 loop: CASSPPGGTMNTEAFF. The DNA of the CDR3 is TGTGCCAGCTCACCACCGGGAGGGACCATGAACACTGAAGCTTTCTTT.

This clonotype showed up many times. V and J are TRBV5-1 and TRBJ2-3, with D tentatively TRBD1 or TRBD2 (5 bases each). In germline, CDR1 is SGHRS, CDR2 YFSETQ. The germline V and J ends were trimmed by 3 bases and 0 bases, with 14 bases remaining between them. This CDR3 is 16 amino acids long. CDR3 nucleotide sequence: TGCGCCAGCAGCTCCCTTGGGGGAGAAAGCACAGATACGCAGTATTTT. Protein product: CASSSLGGESTDTQYF.

V usage is TRBV2 and J usage is TRBJ1-5, with 8 bases aligning to TRBD1. CDR3 length: 15 residues. V was pared by 7 bases and J by 4 bases, with 9 bases of the junction left unmatched. Looked up from germline, CDR1 is SNHLY and CDR2 is FYNNEI. This CDR3 reads CASKTGAGRNQPQHF. The CDR3 nucleotides read TGTGCCAGCAAGACAGGGGCGGGGAGGAATCAGCCCCAGCATTTT.

The sample holds a few counts of this clonotype. This may come from a read error, since a much larger clone is one base off. This sequence joins TRBV12-3 or TRBV12-4 and TRBJ2-2, with a weak D call TRBD2 (5 bases). The CDR3 has 14 amino acids. The V end was cut by 5 bases, the J end by 7 bases, with 14 bases between. The DNA for the CDR3 is TGTGCCAGCAGTACACGGGAAAGCATCGGGGAGCTGTTTTTT. This encodes CASSTRESIGELFF.

The rearrangement links TRBV20-1 to TRBJ1-1; 12 positions match TRBD1. CDR3 length equals 18 residues. Germline V gene sequence: CDR1 DFQATT, CDR2 SNEGSKA (reference sequence). V was pared by 2 bases and J by 4 bases, with 14 bases of the junction left unmatched. In DNA, the CDR3 is TGCAGTGCTAGAAGAAATCCGGGACAGGGGGCTGGGGGCACTGAAGCTTTCTTT. It encodes CSARRNPGQGAGGTEAFF.

This clonotype was detected many times. This chain connects TRBV10-3 to TRBJ2-2; 10 bases map to TRBD2. Germline CDR1 is ENHRY and CDR2 is SYGVKD. CDR3 length: 14 residues. V was pared by 11 bases and J by 4 bases, with 7 bases of the junction left unmatched. The CDR3 region is CAGSGGPRTGELFF. The CDR3 region has the DNA TGTGCCGGTAGCGGGGGGCCGCGCACCGGGGAGCTGTTTTTT.

This clonotype is termed medium-sized. The chain links TRBV7-3 to TRBJ2-5; D is perhaps TRBD1 or TRBD2 (5 bases each). CDR3 length equals 13 residues. The germline V gene encodes CDR1 SGHTA and CDR2 FQGTGA. V was shortened by 2 bases and J by 5 bases, with 9 bases between the two germline ends. DNA for the CDR3: TGTGCCAGCAGCTTAGGGGGATGGGAGACCCAGTACTTC. This translates into CASSLGGWETQYF.

At least ten counts were recorded for this clonotype. The chain is built from TRBV5-6 and TRBJ1-4; D gene uncertain. Germline V CDR1 and CDR2: SGHDT, YYEEEE. The CDR3 length is 15 residues. Trimming left V 0 bases short and J 3 bases short, with 9 bases between. CDR3 residues: CASSLEGVPNEKLFF. As DNA, the CDR3 is TGTGCCAGCAGCTTGGAGGGAGTGCCTAATGAAAAACTGTTTTTT. Looking up the rest from reference TRBV5-6 and TRBJ1-4 gives the full variable domain: DAGVTQSPTHLIKTRGQQVTLRCSPKSGHDTVSWYQQALGQGPQFIFQYYEEEERQRGNFPDRFSGHQFPNYSSELNVNALLLGDSALYLCASSLEGVPNEKLFFGSGTQLSVL.

A remark on this clonotype: A much larger clone is a single base away; this may be a read error. The rearrangement uses TRBV13 and TRBJ2-7; TRBD1 might be the D (5 bases). This CDR3 is built from 13 residues. Germline assignment: CDR1 PRHDT and CDR2 FYEKMQ (reference sequence). The V gene lost 0 bases and the J gene lost 7 bases, with 10 bases spanning the gap. Here the CDR3 DNA reads TGTGCCAGCAGCTTAGGGCAGGGCCAAGAGCAGTACTTC. It codes for CASSLGQGQEQYF.

Many counts were recorded for this clonotype. The genes are TRBV24-1 and TRBJ2-2, with TRBD2 as a possible D gene (5 bases). Trimming left V 2 bases short and J 5 bases short, with 11 bases between. The CDR3 extends over 15 amino acids. CDR1 KGHDR and CDR2 SFDVKD come from the germline V gene. CDR3 DNA: TGTGCCACCAGTGATTCGAGACTACCAACCGGGGAGCTGTTTTTT. It is translated as CATSDSRLPTGELFF.

This clonotype occurred many times. The chain employs TRBV3-1 and TRBJ1-2; the match to TRBD1 covers 10 bases. This CDR3 contains 14 residues. Germline assignment: CDR1 LGHDT and CDR2 YNNKEL (reference sequence). Germline trimming cut 4 bases from V and 7 bases from J; bases unmatched to any gene: 6. CDR3 residues: CASSPDRGHSGYTF. In DNA, the CDR3 is TGTGCCAGCAGCCCCGACAGGGGGCATTCTGGCTACACCTTC.

This clonotype was seen many times. The gene calls are TRBV12-3 or TRBV12-4 and TRBJ1-5; possibly TRBD1 for D (6 bases). The CDR3 runs to 13 residues. The V end was cut by 4 bases, the J end by 4 bases, with 8 bases between. CDR3 coding DNA: TGTGCCAGCAGTTCGGGACAAAATCAGCCCCAGCATTTT. Its protein product is CASSSGQNQPQHF.

This clonotype showed up many times. This chain connects TRBV6-5 to TRBJ1-3, with TRBD1 matching 7 bases. The V gene's germline CDR1 is MNHEY and CDR2 SVGAGI. Losses at the gene ends were 5 bases for V and 0 bases for J; bases not matched to a gene: 7. The CDR3 is made up of 16 amino acids. This CDR3 reads CASSDRAPFSGNTIYF. The DNA of the CDR3 is TGTGCCAGCAGTGACAGGGCGCCATTCTCTGGAAACACCATATATTTT.

Ten or more counts support this clonotype. This chain joins TRBV10-2 and TRBJ1-5, with 7 bases lining up with TRBD1. Germline V CDR1 and CDR2: WSHSY, SAAADI. The J segment lost 2 bases and the V segment lost 5 bases, leaving 3 bases of the junction unmatched. This CDR3 is 14 amino acids long. The CDR3 reads CASSPTGRNQPQHF. CDR3 coding DNA: TGCGCCAGCAGTCCGACAGGGCGCAATCAGCCCCAGCATTTT.

This clonotype has ten or more counts. The chain recombines TRBV4-2 with TRBJ2-5; 13 positions match TRBD2. J gave up 1 base and V 3 bases, and 5 bases lay outside the gene matches. Looked up from germline, CDR1 is LGHNA and CDR2 is YNFKEQ. The CDR3 contains 17 residues. CDR3 coding DNA: TGTGCCAGCAGCCAGACAGGACTAGCGGGGGCCCAAGAGACCCAGTACTTC. Translation gives CASSQTGLAGAQETQYF.

In its sample, this clonotype was seen many times. The chain has TRBV20-1 and TRBJ2-3, with D perhaps TRBD1 (5 bases). This CDR3 contains 14 residues. The germline V and J ends were trimmed by 0 bases and 4 bases, with 11 bases remaining between them. Germline loops: CDR1 DFQATT, CDR2 SNEGSKA (reference sequence). The CDR3 sequence is CSARDGANPDTQYF. As DNA, the CDR3 is TGCAGTGCTAGAGATGGGGCGAATCCAGATACGCAGTATTTT.

In its sample, this clonotype was seen many times. V gene TRBV28 combines with J gene TRBJ1-6, with D perhaps matching TRBD1 (5 bases). The length of the CDR3 is 16 residues. Germline V gene lookup returns CDR1 MDHEN and CDR2 SYDVKM. V was pared by 5 bases and J by 0 bases, with 11 bases between. The CDR3 reads CASSGEGTSYNSPLHF. In nucleotides, the CDR3 is TGTGCCAGCAGTGGGGAGGGGACCTCCTATAATTCACCCCTCCACTTT.

This clonotype was found many times. J is TRBJ1-2 and V is TRBV29-1; 9 bases fit TRBD1. Germline trimming cut 8 bases from V and 4 bases from J; bases unmatched to any gene: 11. Germline CDR1 SQVTM, CDR2 ANQGSEA. This CDR3 contains 14 residues. DNA for the CDR3: TGCAGCCCTGGGGACAGGGCCTTTTTCTATGGCTACACCTTC. This translates into CSPGDRAFFYGYTF.

The genes are TRBV29-1 and TRBJ2-5; D not certain. Per the germline V gene, CDR1 is SQVTM and CDR2 is ANQGSEA. V was cut by 0 bases and J by 13 bases, with 9 bases left in between. This CDR3 spans 10 amino acids. This CDR3 reads CSVEEAVPYF. The CDR3 nucleotides read TGCAGCGTTGAAGAGGCCGTTCCGTACTTC.

This clonotype has a count of ten or more. DNA for the CDR3: TGTGCCAGCAGCCCGATGACAGGGACGGGTTGGTCGCCCCTCCACTTT. It codes for CASSPMTGTGWSPLHF. The rearrangement links TRBV7-2 to TRBJ1-6, with 7 bases lining up with TRBD1. Trimming removed 5 bases from V and 13 bases from J; junction bases left unmatched: 17. CDR3 length equals 16 residues. Per the germline V gene, CDR1 is SGHTA and CDR2 is FQGNSA. The full variable domain, completed using reference TRBV7-2 and TRBJ1-6, is GAGVSQSPSNKVTEKGKDVELRCDPISGHTALYWYRQSLGQGLEFLIYFQGNSAPDKSGLPSDRFSAERTGGSVSTLTIQRTQQEDSAVYLCASSPMTGTGWSPLHFGNGTRLTVT.